The 19 T cell receptor beta chains below come from one sample, sequenced in a study of shared clonotypes between healthy human individuals. Sequenced by immunoSEQ multiplex PCR; TCRdb stores in-frame clones only, minus some. Among just over 2,000,000 clones listed, 95% were seen once. Source material: naive CD4+ T cells sorted from blood. Noted subset: CD45RA+ positively selected. These receptors were collected from a man younger than 35 in good health.

V gene TRBV27 combines with J gene TRBJ1-5; tentative D call: TRBD1 (5 bases). There are 14 residues in the CDR3. Germline values: CDR1 MNHEY, CDR2 SMNVEV (reference sequence). Trimming took 6 bases from V and 7 from J, leaving 16 bases between them. This chain's CDR3 is CASRAQGGGQPQHF. DNA for the CDR3: TGTGCCAGCAGGGCCCAGGGTGGCGGACAGCCCCAGCATTTT.

DNA of the CDR3: TGTGCCATCCGATGGTCCGGGACAGACTCTGAAGCTTTCTTT. Its protein product is CAIRWSGTDSEAFF. This chain links TRBV10-3 with TRBJ1-1; 7 positions match TRBD1. Per the germline V gene, CDR1 is ENHRY and CDR2 is SYGVKD. Trimming took 8 bases from V and 6 from J; bases not matched to a gene: 12. The CDR3 spans 14 residues.

The chain uses TRBV5-1 and TRBJ2-7; unclear D gene. V dropped 4 bases and J dropped 5 bases, with 22 bases sitting between them. CDR3 length: 16 amino acids. Per germline, CDR1 SGHRS and CDR2 YFSETQ. CDR3 amino acids: CASSPHPPPPFHEQYF. CDR3 sequence (DNA): TGCGCCAGCAGCCCTCACCCACCACCCCCATTTCACGAGCAGTACTTC.

This rearrangement joins TRBV6-5 to TRBJ2-7, with D perhaps given as TRBD1 or TRBD2 (5 bases each). CDR3 length: 15 amino acids. Germline V lookup: CDR1 MNHEY, CDR2 SVGAGI. The V end was cut by 0 bases, the J end by 5 bases, with 14 bases between. CDR3 loop: CASSYSGTWGHEQYF. CDR3 sequence (DNA): TGTGCCAGCAGTTACTCGGGGACCTGGGGCCACGAGCAGTACTTC.

This chain uses TRBV19 with TRBJ1-2; D gene uncertain. CDR3 length: 12 amino acids. Trimming cost V 6 bases and J 4 bases, with 9 bases left between them. Germline V gene sequence: CDR1 LNHDA, CDR2 SQIVND (reference sequence). CDR3 sequence reads: CASRDGGYGYTF. The CDR3 nucleotides are TGTGCCAGTAGGGACGGAGGCTATGGCTACACCTTC.

V gene TRBV6-6 combines with J gene TRBJ2-3; the match to TRBD2 covers 7 bases. Germline CDR1 and CDR2: MNHNY and SVGAGI (reference sequence). With V trimmed by 11 bases and J by 5 bases, 10 bases remained unmatched. The CDR3 is 13 residues long. CDR3 nucleotides: TGTGCCTGCCGGGGAGGGAGAATAGATACGCAGTATTTT. This gives the protein CACRGGRIDTQYF.

The chain links TRBV9 to TRBJ1-2; D is undetermined. Germline CDR1 is SGDLS and CDR2 is YYNGEE. The germline V and J ends were trimmed by 0 bases and 0 bases, with 9 bases remaining between them. This CDR3 contains 15 residues. CDR3 coding DNA: TGTGCCAGCAGCGTAGCCAGCGGAGCTAACTATGGCTACACCTTC. Encoded protein: CASSVASGANYGYTF.

The chain employs TRBV4-1 and TRBJ1-6; tentative D call: TRBD1 (5 bases). This CDR3 region has 16 residues. V shed 1 base and J shed 4 bases, with 11 bases lying between them. CDR1 and CDR2 (germline): MGHRA, YSYEKL. The CDR3 DNA reads TGCGCCAGCAGCCAAGCCGGGACGGCATATAATTCACCCCTCCACTTT. Its protein product is CASSQAGTAYNSPLHF.

V usage is TRBV5-6 and J usage is TRBJ1-1; D might be TRBD1 (6 bases). The CDR3 spans 14 residues. Looked up from germline, CDR1 is SGHDT and CDR2 is YYEEEE. V shed 4 bases and J shed 1 base, with 11 bases lying between them. For the CDR3, the DNA is TGTGCCAGCAGCCCAGACAGGCCGAACACTGAAGCTTTCTTT. Translated, it gives CASSPDRPNTEAFF. The full variable domain, with the rest looked up from reference TRBV5-6 and TRBJ1-1, is DAGVTQSPTHLIKTRGQQVTLRCSPKSGHDTVSWYQQALGQGPQFIFQYYEEEERQRGNFPDRFSGHQFPNYSSELNVNALLLGDSALYLCASSPDRPNTEAFFGQGTRLTVV.

The chain joins TRBV4-3 to TRBJ2-4; 8 bases fit TRBD2. The germline CDR1 and CDR2 sequences are LGHNA and YSLEER. Trimming took 4 bases from V and 6 from J; bases not matched to a gene: 8. There are 15 residues in the CDR3. The CDR3 loop reads CASSRSGGAVNIQYF. CDR3 coding DNA: TGCGCCAGCAGCCGGAGCGGGGGCGCAGTAAACATTCAGTACTTC.

J is TRBJ2-3 and V is TRBV4-1; TRBD2 matches 11 bases. The CDR3 totals 20 residues. The V and J ends lost 1 base and 0 bases, in that order; junction bases with no gene match: 12. Germline CDR1 MGHRA, CDR2 YSYEKL. The CDR3 spells CASSQGGGQGLAASTDTQYF. The CDR3 region has the DNA TGCGCCAGCAGCCAAGGCGGGGGACAGGGACTAGCGGCTAGCACAGATACGCAGTATTTT.

The CDR3 DNA reads TGTGCCAGCAGCTTAGTGATAGGGACACCCTACGAGCAGTACTTC. This codes for CASSLVIGTPYEQYF. This chain connects TRBV7-2 to TRBJ2-7, with D tentatively TRBD1 (6 bases). V was shortened by 1 base and J by 2 bases, with 12 bases between the two germline ends. Germline CDR1 SGHTA, CDR2 FQGNSA. CDR3 size: 15 residues.

V and J are TRBV4-2 and TRBJ2-7, with a possible D match to TRBD2 (5 bases). Germline CDR1 reads LGHNA; CDR2 reads YNFKEQ. V was shortened by 3 bases and J by 3 bases, with 36 bases between the two germline ends. The CDR3 has 22 residues. The CDR3 spells CASSQSRARESAIFRHFYEQYF. Here the CDR3 DNA reads TGTGCCAGCAGCCAGAGCCGGGCGAGGGAGTCAGCTATTTTCCGGCATTTCTACGAGCAGTACTTC.

The chain uses TRBV12-5 and TRBJ2-7; D uncertain. The CDR3 extends over 13 amino acids. V gave up 6 bases and J gave up 1 base, with 10 bases separating them. Per germline, CDR1 LGHNT and CDR2 FRNRAP. The CDR3 nucleotides read TGTGCTAGTGGGGGGTTCCAATCCTACGAGCAGTACTTC. It codes for CASGGFQSYEQYF.

J is TRBJ1-3 and V is TRBV11-2; D is unresolved. V was shortened by 1 base and J by 4 bases, with 5 bases between the two germline ends. The length of the CDR3 is 13 residues. Germline CDR1 reads SGHAT; CDR2 reads FQNNGV. CDR3 region: CASSLGAGNTIYF. Here the CDR3 DNA reads TGTGCCAGCAGCTTAGGGGCGGGAAACACCATATATTTT.

This clone occurred once. CDR3: CASSLVGGYQPQHF. Here the CDR3 DNA reads TGTGCCAGCAGTTTAGTAGGGGGGTATCAGCCCCAGCATTTT. This chain joins TRBV27 and TRBJ1-5; tentatively, D is TRBD1 (6 bases). Germline V gene lookup returns CDR1 MNHEY and CDR2 SMNVEV (reference sequence). The CDR3 extends over 14 amino acids. Deletions cut 2 bases from V and 5 bases from J, with 10 bases between.

The V and J genes are TRBV14 and TRBJ1-6; D uncertain. This CDR3 comprises 16 residues. V lost 1 base, J lost 0 bases, and 7 bases lay in between. CDR1 and CDR2 from the germline V gene are SGHDN and FVKESK. The CDR3 DNA sequence: TGTGCCAGCAGCCAAGCACCGAGCTCCTATAATTCACCCCTCCACTTT. It codes for CASSQAPSSYNSPLHF.

J is TRBJ2-2 and V is TRBV25-1; 9 bases match TRBD1. The junction had 9 bases not matched to a gene; V was cut back by 8 bases and J by 8 bases. There are 14 residues in the CDR3. The germline V gene has CDR1 MGHDK and CDR2 SYGVNS. CDR3 sequence: CASSIGDRVGELFF. The CDR3 nucleotides read TGTGCCAGCTCGATCGGGGACAGGGTTGGGGAGCTGTTTTTT.

This chain links TRBV27 with TRBJ2-1; TRBD2 matches 11 bases. V lost 2 bases, J lost 5 bases, and 2 bases stayed unmatched. Germline V gives CDR1 MNHEY, CDR2 SMNVEV (reference sequence). The CDR3 runs to 15 residues. CDR3: CASSLQLAGDNEQFF. The CDR3 DNA follows: TGTGCCAGCAGTTTACAACTAGCGGGGGACAATGAGCAGTTCTTC.